The 9 T cell receptor beta chains presented below share a single source sample, sequenced in a study of T cell responses to AZD1222 COVID-19 vaccine. Here immunoSEQ multiplex PCR was the method, and the copy in TCRdb shows in-frame clones only, minus some. The profile shows under 140,000 clones, approximately 90% of them singletons. This sample comprised peripheral blood, obtained on day 0 of AZD1222 vaccination. Every receptor here comes from an adult in good health.

The chain couples TRBV4-1 to TRBJ1-4, with no clear D. The germline V gene has CDR1 MGHRA and CDR2 YSYEKL. The CDR3 has 16 residues. V lost 5 bases, J lost 8 bases, and 21 bases lay in between. The CDR3 protein is CASSTPGLSKGEKLFF. The CDR3 bases are TGCGCCAGCAGCACCCCTGGACTCTCGAAAGGGGAAAAACTGTTTTTT.

V and J are TRBV2 and TRBJ2-3; a possible D gene is TRBD2 (6 bases). The CDR3 is 16 amino acids. CDR1 and CDR2 (germline): SNHLY, FYNNEI. Trimming shortened V by 7 bases and J by 2 bases, and 19 bases separated the two germline ends. The CDR3 spells CASTREEGTVTDTQYF. In DNA form, the CDR3 reads TGTGCCAGCACTAGGGAGGAGGGCACGGTCACAGATACGCAGTATTTT.

This clone was counted once. The chain carries TRBV5-6 and TRBJ2-1; D is possibly TRBD2 (5 bases). Germline CDR1 SGHDT, CDR2 YYEEEE. The CDR3 contains 15 residues. V was trimmed by 1 base and J by 6 bases, leaving 14 bases between them. The CDR3 sequence: CASSLPTSFANEQFF. CDR3 DNA: TGTGCCAGCAGCTTGCCCACTAGTTTCGCCAATGAGCAGTTCTTC.

The chain has TRBV21-1 and TRBJ2-2; TRBD2, the table's D call, was not compared with the DNA. TRBV21-1 counts as a pseudogene. The CDR3 runs to 16 residues. The CDR3 loop reads CASSKGLRKNTGELFF. In DNA, the CDR3 is TGTGCCAGCAGCAAAGGGTTGCGGAAAAACACCGGGGAGCTGTTTTTT.

The chain has TRBV11-1 and TRBJ1-2; no definite D call. CDR1 and CDR2 (germline): SGHAT, FQDESV (reference sequence). The CDR3 runs to 14 residues. The V end lost 5 bases, the J end lost 0 bases, and 10 bases lay between the germline ends. The CDR3 sequence is CASSPGATNYGYTF. The CDR3 coding sequence is TGTGCCAGCAGCCCTGGAGCAACTAACTATGGCTACACCTTC.

The chain combines TRBV19 with TRBJ1-1, with no clear D. V lost 3 bases to trimming and J lost 4 bases, with 6 bases between them. The CDR3 spans 12 residues. Looked up from germline, CDR1 is LNHDA and CDR2 is SQIVND (reference sequence). The CDR3 coding sequence is TGTGCCAGTAGTATTCAGGCCACTGAAGCTTTCTTT. This encodes CASSIQATEAFF.

This clone was picked up a small number of times. The chain links TRBV5-5 to TRBJ2-1; D perhaps matches TRBD1 (5 bases). The CDR3 runs to 14 residues. Trimming removed 5 bases from V and 5 bases from J, with 14 bases in between. Germline loops: CDR1 SGHKS, CDR2 YYEKEE (reference sequence). CDR3 coding DNA: TGTGCCAGCAGACTCAGGGTTTGGGACAATGAGCAGTTCTTC. Encoded protein: CASRLRVWDNEQFF.

V gene TRBV29-1 combines with J gene TRBJ2-7; 11 bases map to TRBD2. The length of the CDR3 is 15 residues. Germline V gene data show CDR1 as SQVTM and CDR2 as ANQGSEA. The V and J ends lost 5 bases and 2 bases, in that order; junction bases with no gene match: 8. Here the CDR3 reads CSVQMIAGGPYEQYF. The CDR3 nucleotides are TGCAGCGTTCAGATGATAGCGGGAGGGCCCTACGAGCAGTACTTC.

The count of this clone is one. The genes are TRBV19 and TRBJ1-2; D is unresolved. V was trimmed by 5 bases and J by 8 bases, leaving 18 bases between them. Germline values: CDR1 LNHDA, CDR2 SQIVND (reference sequence). CDR3 length: 14 amino acids. CDR3 nucleotides: TGTGCCAGTAGTGATCGGACGGTTCGAGGGGGCTACACCTTC. Translation gives CASSDRTVRGGYTF.